What follows are 10 T cell receptor beta chains derived from one specimen sequenced in a study of molecular identifiers for immune sequencing clone quantification. Each CDR3 protein is one row after TCRdb ran MiXCR on the PCR reads. The repertoire holds about 640,000 distinct CDR3 sequences, with around 20% as singletons. Source material: naive CD8+ T cells from blood, with Jurkat cell RNA spiked in. The subset is: FACS-sorted CD8+CD4-CCR7+CD45RA+ naive T cells. The receptor source for this set is a human donor in good health. Some libraries in this study had Jurkat cell RNA spiked in.

In this sample, this clonotype turned up many times. The gene calls are TRBV9 and TRBJ1-1; D remains unclear. V lost 0 bases to trimming and J lost 1 base, with 7 bases between them. Germline-derived CDR1 and CDR2 are SGDLS and YYNGEE. The CDR3 contains 14 residues. The CDR3 region is CASSVVMGNTEAFF. The CDR3 region has the DNA TGTGCCAGCAGCGTAGTAATGGGGAACACTGAAGCTTTCTTT. Looking up the rest from reference TRBV9 and TRBJ1-1 gives the full variable domain: DSGVTQTPKHLITATGQRVTLRCSPRSGDLSVYWYQQSLDQGLQFLIQYYNGEERAKGNILERFSAQQFPDLHSELNLSSLELGDSALYFCASSVVMGNTEAFFGQGTRLTVV.

This clonotype has a handful of counts. The gene calls are TRBV24-1 and TRBJ2-2; D may be TRBD1 (6 bases). Germline V gene data show CDR1 as KGHDR and CDR2 as SFDVKD. V lost 4 bases to trimming and J lost 4 bases, with 18 bases between them. The CDR3 is made up of 17 amino acids. The CDR3 protein is CATSDPWAGALTGELFF. The CDR3, as DNA: TGTGCCACCAGTGACCCCTGGGCAGGGGCCCTCACCGGGGAGCTGTTTTTT.

This clonotype was counted at least ten times. This chain connects TRBV5-1 to TRBJ2-4, with D unresolved. Germline values: CDR1 SGHRS, CDR2 YFSETQ. Between the trimmed V and J ends, which lost 2 bases and 8 bases, there was a span of 17 bases. This CDR3 comprises 15 residues. The DNA for the CDR3 is TGCGCCAGCAGCTTAAGTGCCCTCCGCGCCGACATTCAGTACTTC. It encodes CASSLSALRADIQYF.

The rearrangement uses TRBV30 and TRBJ1-1; D unclear. V lost 1 base, J lost 5 bases, and 11 bases lay in between. The CDR3 loop spans 13 amino acids. Germline V lookup: CDR1 GTSNPN, CDR2 SVGIG (reference sequence). CDR3 amino acids: CAWSARIVTEAFF. The CDR3 DNA reads TGTGCCTGGAGTGCAAGGATTGTTACTGAAGCTTTCTTT.

This clonotype was counted only a few times. The rearrangement joins TRBV6-2 or TRBV6-3 to TRBJ1-4; TRBD1 agrees at 12 bases. Trimming took 2 bases from V and 8 from J; bases not matched to a gene: 18. Per germline, CDR1 MNHEY and CDR2 SVGEGT. This CDR3 region has 20 residues. DNA for the CDR3: TGTGCCAGCAGTTACGCTCCGGGACAGGGGGCAGACCCTCTAGAAGAAAAACTGTTTTTT. It specifies CASSYAPGQGADPLEEKLFF.

This sequence joins TRBV19 and TRBJ1-5; D unresolved. V lost 1 base to trimming and J lost 2 bases, with 9 bases between them. Germline lookup yields CDR1 LNHDA and CDR2 SQIVND (reference sequence). The CDR3 sequence is 15 residues long. CDR3 nucleotides: TGTGCCAGTAGTATAGTAGACATTGGCAATCAGCCCCAGCATTTT. This translates into CASSIVDIGNQPQHF. Supplemented by reference TRBV19 and TRBJ1-5, the full variable domain reads DGGITQSPKYLFRKEGQNVTLSCEQNLNHDAMYWYRQDPGQGLRLIYYSQIVNDFQKGDIAEGYSVSREKKESFPLTVTSAQKNPTAFYLCASSIVDIGNQPQHFGDGTRLSIL.

The table lists this clonotype with a few counts. V is TRBV12-3 or TRBV12-4 and J is TRBJ2-2, with D possibly TRBD2 on 6 matching bases. The CDR3 contains 15 residues. Trimming removed 8 bases at V and 4 bases at J, with 17 bases between. In DNA, the CDR3 is TGTGCCAGCGCGAATCGGGAGAGTTTCACCGGGGAGCTGTTTTTT. Protein product: CASANRESFTGELFF.

Worth noting for this clonotype: A much larger clonotype is one base distant, so this may be a read error. The J gene is TRBJ2-7, the V gene TRBV6-5, with a tentative D call TRBD1 (6 bases). V lost 0 bases to trimming and J lost 2 bases, with 14 bases between them. The CDR3 length is 16 residues. Germline V gene data show CDR1 as MNHEY and CDR2 as SVGAGI. CDR3 region: CASSYSRVGDTYEQYF. DNA for the CDR3: TGTGCCAGCAGTTACTCGAGGGTAGGGGACACCTACGAGCAGTACTTC.

Comments on this clonotype: This may be a read error: a much more frequent sequence differs by one nucleotide. This chain links TRBV20-1 with TRBJ1-5, with D tentatively TRBD1 (5 bases). CDR1 and CDR2 from the germline V gene are DFQATT and SNEGSKA (reference sequence). This CDR3 comprises 16 residues. Trimming removed 3 bases at V and 3 bases at J, with 18 bases between. CDR3 residues: CSASGRGVLFNQPQHF. The CDR3 DNA reads as TGCAGTGCTAGCGGCAGAGGGGTCTTGTTCAATCAGCCCCAGCATTTT.

This clonotype showed up many times. CDR3 region: CASSYGGGRAEQYF. The CDR3 coding sequence is TGTGCCAGCAGTTACGGGGGGGGGAGAGCCGAGCAGTACTTC. The V gene is TRBV27, the J gene TRBJ2-7; 8 bases line up with TRBD2. The V gene end was trimmed by 4 bases and the J gene end by 6 bases; junction bases not matched to a gene: 8. Germline V lookup: CDR1 MNHEY, CDR2 SMNVEV (reference sequence). The CDR3 contains 14 residues.